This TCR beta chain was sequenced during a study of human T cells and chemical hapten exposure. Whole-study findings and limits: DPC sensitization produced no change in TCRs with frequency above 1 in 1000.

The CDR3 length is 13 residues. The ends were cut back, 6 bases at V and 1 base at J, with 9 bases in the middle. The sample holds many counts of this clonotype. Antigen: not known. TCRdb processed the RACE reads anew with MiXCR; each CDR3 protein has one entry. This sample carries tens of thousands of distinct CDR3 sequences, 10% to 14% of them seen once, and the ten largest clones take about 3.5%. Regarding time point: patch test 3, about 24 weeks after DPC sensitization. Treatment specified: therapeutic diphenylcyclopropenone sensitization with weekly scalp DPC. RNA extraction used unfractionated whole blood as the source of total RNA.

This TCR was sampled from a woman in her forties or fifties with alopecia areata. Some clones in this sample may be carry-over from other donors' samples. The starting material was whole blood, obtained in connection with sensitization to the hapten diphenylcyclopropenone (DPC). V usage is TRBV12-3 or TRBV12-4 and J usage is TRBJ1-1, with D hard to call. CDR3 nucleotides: TGTGCCAGCAGCCGACCGAAGAACACTGAAGCTTTCTTT. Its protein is CASSRPKNTEAFF.